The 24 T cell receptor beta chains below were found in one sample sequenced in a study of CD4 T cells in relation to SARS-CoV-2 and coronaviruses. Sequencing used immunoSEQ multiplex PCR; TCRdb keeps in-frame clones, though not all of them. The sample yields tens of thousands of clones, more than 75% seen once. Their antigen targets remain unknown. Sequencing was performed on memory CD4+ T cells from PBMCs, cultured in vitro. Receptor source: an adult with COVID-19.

CDR3 bases: TGTGCCAGCAGCCCCGGGACTAAAACCTACGAGCAGTACTTC. Translated: CASSPGTKTYEQYF. This chain joins TRBV7-2 and TRBJ2-7, with TRBD2 identical over 7 bases. Trimming removed 5 bases from V and 2 bases from J; junction bases left unmatched: 6. This CDR3 is 14 amino acids long. Germline CDR1 is SGHTA and CDR2 is FQGNSA.

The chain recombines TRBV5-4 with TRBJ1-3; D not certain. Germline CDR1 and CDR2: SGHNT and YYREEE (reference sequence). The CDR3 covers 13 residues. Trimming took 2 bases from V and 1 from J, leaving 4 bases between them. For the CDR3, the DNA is TGTGCCAGCAGCTTTATATCTGGAAACACCATATATTTT. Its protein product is CASSFISGNTIYF. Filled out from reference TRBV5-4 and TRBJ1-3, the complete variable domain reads ETGVTQSPTHLIKTRGQQVTLRCSSQSGHNTVSWYQQALGQGPQFIFQYYREEENGRGNFPPRFSGLQFPNYSSELNVNALELDDSALYLCASSFISGNTIYFGEGSWLTVV.

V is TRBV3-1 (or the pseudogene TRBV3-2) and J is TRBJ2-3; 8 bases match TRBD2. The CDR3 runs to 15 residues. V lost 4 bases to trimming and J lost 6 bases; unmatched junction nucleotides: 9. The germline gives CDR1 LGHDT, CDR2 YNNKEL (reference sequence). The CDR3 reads CASSPGPSGSDTQYF. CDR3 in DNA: TGTGCCAGCAGCCCTGGACCTAGCGGGTCGGATACGCAGTATTTT.

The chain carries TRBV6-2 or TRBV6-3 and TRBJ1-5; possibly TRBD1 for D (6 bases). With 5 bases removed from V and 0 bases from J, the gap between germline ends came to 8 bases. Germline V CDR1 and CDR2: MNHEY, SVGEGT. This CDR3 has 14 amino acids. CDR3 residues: CASSQGNSNQPQHF. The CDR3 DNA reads TGTGCCAGCAGTCAGGGGAATAGCAATCAGCCCCAGCATTTT.

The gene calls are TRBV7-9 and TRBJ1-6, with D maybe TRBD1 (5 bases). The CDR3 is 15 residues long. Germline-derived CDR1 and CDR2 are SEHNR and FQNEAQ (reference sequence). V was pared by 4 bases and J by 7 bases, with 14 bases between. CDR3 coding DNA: TGTGCCAGCAGCTGGGGACGGAGCCCAAATTCACCCCTCCACTTT. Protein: CASSWGRSPNSPLHF. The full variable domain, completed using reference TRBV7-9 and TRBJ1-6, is DTGVSQNPRHKITKRGQNVTFRCDPISEHNRLYWYRQTLGQGPEFLTYFQNEAQLEKSRLLSDRFSAERPKGSFSTLEIQRTEQGDSAMYLCASSWGRSPNSPLHFGNGTRLTVT.

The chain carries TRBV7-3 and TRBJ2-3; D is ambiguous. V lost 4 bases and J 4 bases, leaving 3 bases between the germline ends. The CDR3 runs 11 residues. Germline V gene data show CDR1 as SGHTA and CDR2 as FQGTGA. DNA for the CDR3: TGTGCCAGCAGCTCGGCAGATACGCAGTATTTT. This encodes CASSSADTQYF.

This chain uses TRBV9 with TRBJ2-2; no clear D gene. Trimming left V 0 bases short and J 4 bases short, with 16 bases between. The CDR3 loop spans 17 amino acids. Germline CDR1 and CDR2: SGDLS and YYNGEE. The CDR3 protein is CASSVAPSPLSTGELFF. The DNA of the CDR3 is TGTGCCAGCAGCGTAGCGCCCTCCCCGCTTAGCACCGGGGAGCTGTTTTTT.

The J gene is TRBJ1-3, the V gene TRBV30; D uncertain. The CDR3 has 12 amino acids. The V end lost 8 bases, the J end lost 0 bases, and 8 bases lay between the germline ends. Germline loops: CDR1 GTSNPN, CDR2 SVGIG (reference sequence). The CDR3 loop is CAQATSGNTIYF. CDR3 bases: TGTGCCCAGGCAACCTCTGGAAACACCATATATTTT.

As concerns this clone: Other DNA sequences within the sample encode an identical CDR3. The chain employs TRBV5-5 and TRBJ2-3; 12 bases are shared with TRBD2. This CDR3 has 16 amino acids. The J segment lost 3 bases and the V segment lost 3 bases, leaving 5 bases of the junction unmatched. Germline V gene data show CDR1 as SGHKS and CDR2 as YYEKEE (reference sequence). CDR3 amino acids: CASSSGLAGTTDTQYF. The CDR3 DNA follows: TGTGCCAGCAGCTCTGGACTAGCGGGGACTACAGATACGCAGTATTTT.

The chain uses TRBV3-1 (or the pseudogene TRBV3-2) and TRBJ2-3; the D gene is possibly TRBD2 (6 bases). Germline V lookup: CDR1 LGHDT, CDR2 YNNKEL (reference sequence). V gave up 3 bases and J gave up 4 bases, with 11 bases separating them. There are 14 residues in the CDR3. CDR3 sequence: CASSQTRESDTQYF. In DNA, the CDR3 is TGTGCCAGCAGCCAGACGCGGGAATCAGATACGCAGTATTTT.

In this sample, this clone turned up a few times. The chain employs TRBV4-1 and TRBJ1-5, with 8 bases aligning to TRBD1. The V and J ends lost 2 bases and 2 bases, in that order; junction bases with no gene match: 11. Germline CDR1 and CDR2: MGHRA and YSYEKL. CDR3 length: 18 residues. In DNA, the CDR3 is TGCGCCAGCAGCCAATATGGTGACAGGGGAGATGGCAATCAGCCCCAGCATTTT. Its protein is CASSQYGDRGDGNQPQHF.

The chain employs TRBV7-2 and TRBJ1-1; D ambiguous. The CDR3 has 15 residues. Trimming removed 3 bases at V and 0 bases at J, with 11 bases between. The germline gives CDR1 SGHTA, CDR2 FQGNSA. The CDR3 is CASSLSVNMNTEAFF. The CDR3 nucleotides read TGTGCCAGCAGCTTGAGTGTTAACATGAACACTGAAGCTTTCTTT.

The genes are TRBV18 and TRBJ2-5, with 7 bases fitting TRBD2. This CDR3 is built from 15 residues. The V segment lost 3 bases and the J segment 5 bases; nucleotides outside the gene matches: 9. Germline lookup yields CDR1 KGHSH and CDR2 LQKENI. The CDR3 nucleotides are TGTGCCAGCTCACCGGTCGGCGGGAGTGGGGAGACCCAGTACTTC. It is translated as CASSPVGGSGETQYF.

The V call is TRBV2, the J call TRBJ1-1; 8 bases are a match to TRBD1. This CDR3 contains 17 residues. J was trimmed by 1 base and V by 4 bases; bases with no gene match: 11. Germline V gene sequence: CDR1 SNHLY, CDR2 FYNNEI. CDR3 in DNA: TGTGCCAGCAGTGCTGGGGCAGGGGGCATGAGGAACACTGAAGCTTTCTTT. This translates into CASSAGAGGMRNTEAFF.

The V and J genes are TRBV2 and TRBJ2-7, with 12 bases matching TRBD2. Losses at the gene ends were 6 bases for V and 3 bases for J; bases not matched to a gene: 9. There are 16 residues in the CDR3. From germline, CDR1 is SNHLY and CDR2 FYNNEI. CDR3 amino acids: CASRTGLAGLIYEQYF. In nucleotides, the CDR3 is TGTGCCAGCAGGACCGGACTAGCGGGACTAATCTACGAGCAGTACTTC.

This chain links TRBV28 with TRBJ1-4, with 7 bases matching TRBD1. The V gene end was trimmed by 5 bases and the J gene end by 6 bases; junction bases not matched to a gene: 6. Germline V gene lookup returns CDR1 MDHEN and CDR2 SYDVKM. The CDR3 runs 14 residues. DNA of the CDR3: TGTGCCAGCAGTCGGGACAGTCTTTATGAAAAACTGTTTTTT. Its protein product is CASSRDSLYEKLFF.

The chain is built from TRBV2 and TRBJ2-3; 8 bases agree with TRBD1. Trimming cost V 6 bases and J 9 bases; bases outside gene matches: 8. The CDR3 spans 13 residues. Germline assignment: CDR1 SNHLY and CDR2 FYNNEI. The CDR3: CASRGQGAKTQYF. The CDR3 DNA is TGTGCCAGCAGAGGGCAGGGGGCAAAAACGCAGTATTTT. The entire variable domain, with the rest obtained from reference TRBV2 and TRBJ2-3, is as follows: EPEVTQTPSHQVTQMGQEVILRCVPISNHLYFYWYRQILGQKVEFLVSFYNNEISEKSEIFDDQFSVERPDGSNFTLKIRSTKLEDSAMYFCASRGQGAKTQYFGPGTRLTVL.

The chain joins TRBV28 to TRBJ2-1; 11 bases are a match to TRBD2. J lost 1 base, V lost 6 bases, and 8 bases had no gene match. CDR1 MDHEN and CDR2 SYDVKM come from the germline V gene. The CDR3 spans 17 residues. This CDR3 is CASRSGTSGKSYNEQFF. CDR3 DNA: TGTGCCAGCAGGTCCGGGACTAGCGGAAAATCCTACAATGAGCAGTTCTTC.

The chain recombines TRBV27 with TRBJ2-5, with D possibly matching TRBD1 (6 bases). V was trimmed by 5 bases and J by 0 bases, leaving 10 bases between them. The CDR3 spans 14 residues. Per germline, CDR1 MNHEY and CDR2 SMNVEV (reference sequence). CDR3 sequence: CASSPGQNQETQYF. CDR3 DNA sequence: TGTGCCAGCAGTCCGGGACAAAACCAAGAGACCCAGTACTTC.

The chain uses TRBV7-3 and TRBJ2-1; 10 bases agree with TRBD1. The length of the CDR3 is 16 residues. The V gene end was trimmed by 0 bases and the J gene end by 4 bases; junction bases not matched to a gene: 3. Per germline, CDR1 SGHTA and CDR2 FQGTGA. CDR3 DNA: TGTGCCAGCAGCTTAACCTCGGGACAGGGGTACAATGAGCAGTTCTTC. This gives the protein CASSLTSGQGYNEQFF. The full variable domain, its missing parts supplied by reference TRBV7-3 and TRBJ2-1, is GAGVSQTPSNKVTEKGKYVELRCDPISGHTALYWYRQSLGQGPEFLIYFQGTGAADDSGLPNDRFFAVRPEGSVSTLKIQRTERGDSAVYLCASSLTSGQGYNEQFFGPGTRLTVL.

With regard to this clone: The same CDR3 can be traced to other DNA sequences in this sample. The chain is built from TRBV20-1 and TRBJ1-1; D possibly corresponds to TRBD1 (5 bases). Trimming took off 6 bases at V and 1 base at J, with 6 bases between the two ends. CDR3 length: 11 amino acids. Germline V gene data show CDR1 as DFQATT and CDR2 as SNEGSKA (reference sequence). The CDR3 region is CSAGGNTEAFF. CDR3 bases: TGCAGTGCCGGGGGGAACACTGAAGCTTTCTTT.

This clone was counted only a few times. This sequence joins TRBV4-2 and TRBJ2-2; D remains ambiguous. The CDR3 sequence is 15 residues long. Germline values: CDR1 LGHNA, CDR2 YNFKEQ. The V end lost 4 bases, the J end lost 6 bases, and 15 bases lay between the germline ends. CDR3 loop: CASSPPVPSAGELFF. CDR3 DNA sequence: TGTGCCAGCAGCCCGCCAGTCCCCTCGGCCGGGGAGCTGTTTTTT.

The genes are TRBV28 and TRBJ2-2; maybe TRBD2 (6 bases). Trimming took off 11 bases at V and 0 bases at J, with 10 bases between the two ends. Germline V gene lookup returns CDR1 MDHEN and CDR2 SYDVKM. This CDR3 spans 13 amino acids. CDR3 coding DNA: TGTGCCGCGGGGTCTTCGAACACCGGGGAGCTGTTTTTT. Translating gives CAAGSSNTGELFF.

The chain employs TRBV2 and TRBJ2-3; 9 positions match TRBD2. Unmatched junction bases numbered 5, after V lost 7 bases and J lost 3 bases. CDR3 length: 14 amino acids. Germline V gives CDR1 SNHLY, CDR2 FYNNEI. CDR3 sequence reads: CASTRTSATDTQYF. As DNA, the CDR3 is TGTGCCAGCACACGGACTAGCGCGACAGATACGCAGTATTTT.